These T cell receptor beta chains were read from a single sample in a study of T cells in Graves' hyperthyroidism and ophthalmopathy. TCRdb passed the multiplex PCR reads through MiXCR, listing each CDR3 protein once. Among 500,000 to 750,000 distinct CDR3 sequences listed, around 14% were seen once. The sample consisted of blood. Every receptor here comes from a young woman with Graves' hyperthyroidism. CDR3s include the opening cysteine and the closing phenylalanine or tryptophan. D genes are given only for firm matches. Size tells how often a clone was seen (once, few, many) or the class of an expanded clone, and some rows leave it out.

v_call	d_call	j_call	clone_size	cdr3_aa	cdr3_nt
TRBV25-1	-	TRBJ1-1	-	CASSGPGGGSPENTEAFF	TGTGCCAGCAGTGGCCCCGGTGGGGGCTCACCCGAGAACACTGAAGCTTTCTTT
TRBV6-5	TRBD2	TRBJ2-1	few	CASSYGSGGRIYGNEQFF	TGTGCCAGCAGTTACGGGTCTGGCGGGAGGATCTATGGCAATGAGCAGTTCTTC
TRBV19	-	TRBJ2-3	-	CASSIGGLGSDTQYF	TGTGCCAGTAGTATAGGGGGCCTCGGATCAGATACGCAGTATTTT
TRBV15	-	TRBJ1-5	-	CATGPNQPQHF	TGTGCCACCGGTCCTAATCAGCCCCAGCATTTT
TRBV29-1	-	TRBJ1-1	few	CSVAILNTEAFF	TGCAGCGTTGCAATCCTGAACACTGAAGCTTTCTTT
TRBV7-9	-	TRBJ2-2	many	CASSPTSGRATGELFF	TGTGCCAGCAGCCCTACCTCGGGGCGAGCGACCGGGGAGCTGTTTTTT
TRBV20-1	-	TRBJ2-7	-	CSAPPADKTSYEQYF	TGCAGTGCCCCGCCCGCAGACAAGACGTCCTACGAGCAGTACTTC
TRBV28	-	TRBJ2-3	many	CASSSDQTDTQYF	TGTGCCAGCAGTTCCGATCAAACAGATACGCAGTATTTT
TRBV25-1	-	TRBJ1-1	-	CASSGQRTEAFF	TGTGCCAGCAGTGGTCAGAGGACTGAAGCTTTCTTT
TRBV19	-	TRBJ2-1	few	CASSTFSSRVHNEQFF	TGTGCCAGTAGTACCTTTAGCTCCCGGGTGCACAATGAGCAGTTCTTC
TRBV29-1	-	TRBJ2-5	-	CSVEKEGARTQYF	TGCAGCGTTGAAAAAGAAGGGGCTAGGACCCAGTACTTC
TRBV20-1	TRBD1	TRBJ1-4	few	CSASEPTGRFYEKLFF	TGCAGTGCTAGTGAACCGACAGGGAGATTTTATGAAAAACTGTTTTTT
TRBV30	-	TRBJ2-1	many	CAWSVSYNEQFF	TGTGCCTGGAGTGTTTCGTACAATGAGCAGTTCTTC
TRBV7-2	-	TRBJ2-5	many	CASSLSWSTRETQYF	TGTGCCAGCAGCTTATCGTGGAGTACAAGAGAAACCCAGTACTTC
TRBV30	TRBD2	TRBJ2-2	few	CAWRPSGRRQTGELFF	TGTGCCTGGAGGCCTAGCGGGAGGCGTCAAACCGGGGAGCTGTTTTTT
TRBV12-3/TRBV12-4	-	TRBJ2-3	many	CASSSPPGATDTQYF	TGTGCCAGCAGTTCCCCCCCAGGGGCGACAGATACGCAGTATTTT
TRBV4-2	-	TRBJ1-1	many	CASSEGNRINTEAFF	TGTGCCAGCAGCGAAGGGAACAGGATTAACACTGAAGCTTTCTTT
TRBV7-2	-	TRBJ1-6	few	CASSGGAPLHF	TGTGCCAGCAGCGGTGGGGCACCCCTCCACTTT
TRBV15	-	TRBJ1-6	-	CATSRLRGNSPLHF	TGTGCCACCAGCCGCCTCCGGGGAAATTCACCCCTCCACTTT
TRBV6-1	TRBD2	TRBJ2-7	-	CASSYALAGGYEQYF	TGTGCCAGCAGTTACGCGCTAGCGGGGGGATACGAGCAGTACTTC
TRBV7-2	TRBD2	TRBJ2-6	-	CASSLAAGGPSGANALTF	TGTGCCAGCAGCTTAGCAGCGGGGGGGCCCTCTGGGGCCAACGCCCTGACTTTC
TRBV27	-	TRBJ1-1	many	CASSLLLGNTEAFF	TGTGCCAGCAGTCTACTCCTCGGAAACACTGAAGCTTTCTTT
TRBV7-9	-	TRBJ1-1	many	CASSSTSGIMNTEAFF	TGTGCCAGCAGCTCCACCAGCGGGATCATGAACACTGAAGCTTTCTTT
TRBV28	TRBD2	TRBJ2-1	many	CASSLTLAGVWYEQFF	TGTGCCAGCAGTTTAACCCTAGCGGGAGTATGGTATGAGCAGTTCTTC
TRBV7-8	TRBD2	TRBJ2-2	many	CASSFGLAGDVELFF	TGTGCCAGCAGCTTCGGACTAGCGGGAGACGTGGAGCTGTTTTTT
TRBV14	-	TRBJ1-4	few	CASSPSAREKLFF	TGTGCCAGCAGCCCTTCAGCGAGGGAAAAACTGTTTTTT
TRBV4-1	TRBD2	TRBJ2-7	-	CASRAAGDYEQYF	TGCGCCAGCAGAGCGGCGGGAGACTACGAGCAGTACTTC
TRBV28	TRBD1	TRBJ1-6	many	CASSLPGQVGSYNSPLHF	TGTGCCAGCAGTTTACCTGGACAGGTCGGCTCCTATAATTCACCCCTCCACTTT
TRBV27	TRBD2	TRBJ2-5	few	CASSFAGRARETQYF	TGTGCCAGCAGTTTTGCCGGGAGGGCCAGGGAGACCCAGTACTTC